These 17 T cell receptor beta chains share one sample of origin, sequenced in a study of blood T cell repertoires in COVID-19. Measured with immunoSEQ multiplex PCR; TCRdb has only the in-frame clones, and not every one. The data show tens of thousands of clones, about 87% seen once. The source material was peripheral blood. The receptor set was obtained from a human donor in a cohort sampled during active COVID-19.

The rearrangement links TRBV5-4 to TRBJ2-2; no clear D gene. In germline, CDR1 is SGHNT, CDR2 YYREEE (reference sequence). The V end was cut by 2 bases, the J end by 1 base, with 6 bases between. This CDR3 has 14 residues. The CDR3 loop reads CASSFQMNTGELFF. In DNA, the CDR3 is TGTGCCAGCAGCTTCCAGATGAACACCGGGGAGCTGTTTTTT.

The chain combines TRBV30 with TRBJ1-2; possible D gene TRBD1, 6 bases. Germline CDR1 GTSNPN, CDR2 SVGIG (reference sequence). The CDR3 totals 13 residues. V lost 4 bases to trimming and J lost 7 bases, with 16 bases between them. DNA for the CDR3: TGTGCCTGGATAACGGGAGGGACAATTGGCTACACCTTC. Protein: CAWITGGTIGYTF.

The rearrangement joins TRBV5-1 to TRBJ2-5, with 10 bases matching TRBD2. The CDR3 covers 16 residues. Germline assignment: CDR1 SGHRS and CDR2 YFSETQ. Trimming cost V 0 bases and J 7 bases; bases outside gene matches: 9. The CDR3 loop reads CASSLAPSGGEGTQYF. For the CDR3, the DNA is TGCGCCAGCAGCTTGGCCCCTAGCGGGGGAGAAGGGACCCAGTACTTC.

The chain is built from TRBV10-3 and TRBJ1-2; 7 bases map to TRBD1. The ends lost 6 bases at V and 6 bases at J; junction bases unmatched: 7. The germline CDR1 and CDR2 sequences are ENHRY and SYGVKD. There are 13 residues in the CDR3. CDR3 in DNA: TGTGCCATCAGCGCTCGACAGGGCGATGGCTACACCTTC. It encodes CAISARQGDGYTF.

This clone was observed a handful of times. The chain couples TRBV7-8 to TRBJ2-3; the match to TRBD2 covers 14 bases. CDR1 SGHVS and CDR2 FQNEAQ come from the germline V gene. This CDR3 is built from 18 residues. V lost 5 bases and J lost 1; bases outside the gene matches: 8. As DNA, the CDR3 is TGTGCCAGCAGCCGTCGGGGGACTAGCGGGGGCCGCACAGATACGCAGTATTTT. Translating gives CASSRRGTSGGRTDTQYF.

This clone was counted only a few times. DNA for the CDR3: TGTGCCGCGGGTGAATCCAATCAGCCCCAGCATTTT. This encodes CAAGESNQPQHF. The V and J genes are TRBV10-3 and TRBJ1-5; D not resolved. The CDR3 loop spans 12 amino acids. V lost 11 bases, J lost 3 bases, and 11 bases lay in between. Per the germline V gene, CDR1 is ENHRY and CDR2 is SYGVKD.

This chain connects TRBV29-1 to TRBJ2-5; D call uncertain. The CDR3 runs to 14 residues. V was shortened by 2 bases and J by 5 bases, with 15 bases between the two germline ends. Germline V gives CDR1 SQVTM, CDR2 ANQGSEA. CDR3 DNA sequence: TGCAGCGTTGAATGGGCGTCGACCCCGGAGACCCAGTACTTC. It codes for CSVEWASTPETQYF.

The chain uses TRBV29-1 and TRBJ1-1; D is possibly TRBD1 (6 bases). CDR1 and CDR2 from the germline V gene are SQVTM and ANQGSEA. V was cut by 7 bases and J by 0 bases, with 12 bases left in between. This CDR3 has 13 amino acids. The CDR3 loop is CSERTDMNTEAFF. The CDR3 DNA is TGCAGCGAGCGGACAGACATGAACACTGAAGCTTTCTTT.

In regard to this clone: A read error may produce the germline difference seen at one junction end. This chain's CDR3 is CASSPSSGGTDTQYF. The CDR3 DNA reads TGTGCTAGCAGCCCATCTAGCGGGGGAACAGATACGCAGTATTTT. This rearrangement joins TRBV7-7 to TRBJ2-3; 10 positions agree with TRBD2. CDR1 and CDR2 from the germline V gene are SSHAT and FNYEAQ (reference sequence). The CDR3 consists of 15 residues.

The V gene is TRBV6-5, the J gene TRBJ2-1; unclear D gene. Trimming removed 2 bases at V and 0 bases at J, with 8 bases between. Germline V lookup: CDR1 MNHEY, CDR2 SVGAGI. This CDR3 has 15 amino acids. Written as DNA, the CDR3 is TGTGCCAGCAGTTACCTTGCGAGCTCCTACAATGAGCAGTTCTTC. Translation: CASSYLASSYNEQFF.

This chain joins TRBV6-5 and TRBJ1-5; TRBD1 matches 8 bases. CDR3 size: 13 residues. Trimming at V came to 6 bases and at J to 6 bases, leaving 4 bases not matched to a gene. Per germline, CDR1 MNHEY and CDR2 SVGAGI. The CDR3 DNA reads TGTGCCAGCAGCTCACAGGGGGGTCAGCCCCAGCATTTT. Its protein is CASSSQGGQPQHF.

The chain has TRBV18 and TRBJ2-7; 12 bases are a match to TRBD2. The germline CDR1 and CDR2 sequences are KGHSH and LQKENI. After removal of 5 bases from V and 4 bases from J, the junction contained 3 bases not matched to a gene. The CDR3 is made up of 14 amino acids. CDR3 loop: CASSTSGRWYEQYF. The CDR3 nucleotides are TGTGCCAGCTCAACTAGCGGGAGGTGGTACGAGCAGTACTTC.

This chain connects TRBV6-5 to TRBJ1-5, with TRBD1 matching over 9 bases. This CDR3 comprises 15 residues. V trimming: 6 bases; J trimming: 5 bases; junction bases outside the gene matches: 8. Germline CDR1 reads MNHEY; CDR2 reads SVGAGI. CDR3 region: CASSTRDRAHQPQHF. CDR3 nucleotides: TGTGCCAGCAGCACACGGGACAGGGCACATCAGCCCCAGCATTTT.

This clone occurred once. The V call is TRBV30, the J call TRBJ2-6; 7 bases map to TRBD1. Unmatched junction bases numbered 21, after V lost 4 bases and J lost 3 bases. Per germline, CDR1 GTSNPN and CDR2 SVGIG (reference sequence). The CDR3 contains 20 residues. The chain's CDR3 is CAWKSIINLGGAHGANVLTF. The CDR3, as DNA: TGTGCCTGGAAGTCGATCATTAATTTAGGGGGCGCTCATGGGGCCAACGTCCTGACTTTC. The variable domain in full, with the rest retrieved from reference TRBV30 and TRBJ2-6, is SQTIHQWPATLVQPVGSPLSLECTVEGTSNPNLYWYRQAAGRGLQLLFYSVGIGQISSEVPQNLSASRPQDRQFILSSKKLLLSDSGFYLCAWKSIINLGGAHGANVLTFGAGSRLTVL.

The rearrangement uses TRBV5-5 and TRBJ1-1; 12 nucleotides line up with TRBD1. The germline V gene has CDR1 SGHKS and CDR2 YYEKEE (reference sequence). The CDR3 spans 14 residues. V lost 3 bases, J lost 6 bases, and 3 bases stayed unmatched. In nucleotides, the CDR3 is TGTGCCAGCAGCTGGGGACAGGGGGCCCCTGAAGCTTTCTTT. Protein product: CASSWGQGAPEAFF.

The V gene is TRBV2, the J gene TRBJ2-3; 11 bases agree with TRBD2. The CDR3 extends over 15 amino acids. V dropped 3 bases and J dropped 4; count of bases not matched to a gene: 3. The germline gives CDR1 SNHLY, CDR2 FYNNEI. CDR3 DNA: TGTGCCAGCAGTGACCTACTAGCGGGGGCAGATACGCAGTATTTT. Translation gives CASSDLLAGADTQYF.

The J gene is TRBJ2-5, the V gene TRBV7-8; TRBD2 matches at 9 bases. CDR3 length: 15 residues. V lost 11 bases, J lost 4 bases, and 14 bases stayed unmatched. Germline CDR1 reads SGHVS; CDR2 reads FQNEAQ. The CDR3 loop reads CAGSQAGGPVETQYF. CDR3 in DNA: TGTGCCGGCTCCCAGGCGGGAGGGCCGGTAGAGACCCAGTACTTC.